Listed below are T cell receptor beta chains from one sample, sequenced in a study of OX40 agonist ivuxolimab in advanced cancers. Only in-frame clones appear in the TCRdb table, and some are missing; sequencing was by immunoSEQ multiplex PCR. The table includes about 20,000 clones, 70% to 80% detected once. The input for sequencing was CD4+ or CD8+ T cells sorted from blood, taken in a trial of the OX40 agonist ivuxolimab. The receptor source for this set is an adult with an advanced solid tumor such as melanoma, head and neck, liver or kidney cancer. The CDR3 runs from the conserved cysteine through the conserved F or W. The D gene is left open where the match is weak. Clone size appears in some rows only: once, few, many, or a class for an expanded clone.

V gene,J gene,clone size,D gene,CDR3 DNA,CDR3 protein
TRBV6-5,TRBJ2-3,few,-,TGTGCCAGCAGTTTTAGCACAGATACGCAGTATTTT,CASSFSTDTQYF
TRBV7-9,TRBJ2-3,-,-,TGTGCCAGCAGGCCCATAGCGACTAGCACAGATACGCAGTATTTT,CASRPIATSTDTQYF
TRBV5-1,TRBJ2-7,-,TRBD2,TGCGCCAGCAGCTGGACTAGTGACCGCTCCTACGAGCAGTACTTC,CASSWTSDRSYEQYF
TRBV27,TRBJ1-2,once,-,TGTGCCAGCAGTTTAACCCCCAGGTGGGACTATGGCTACACCTTC,CASSLTPRWDYGYTF
TRBV4-1,TRBJ2-7,once,TRBD1,TGCGCCAGCAGCCAACCGACAGGGTTCGAGCAGTACTTC,CASSQPTGFEQYF
TRBV21-1,TRBJ1-2,-,-,TGTGCCAGCAGCGCCCGAACAGGTGAGGGGGGCTACACCTTC,CASSARTGEGGYTF
TRBV11-2,TRBJ2-2,few,TRBD1,TGTGCCAGCAGCGTCTGGACAGGGGAAAACACCGGGGAGCTGTTTTTT,CASSVWTGENTGELFF
TRBV28,TRBJ2-6,-,TRBD2,TGTGCCAGCACCCTTGGAGCGGGGTTTGGGGCCAACGTCCTGACTTTC,CASTLGAGFGANVLTF
TRBV4-3,TRBJ2-7,-,-,TGCGCCAGCAGCCAACGGGACTCGCCCTACGAGCAGTACTTC,CASSQRDSPYEQYF
TRBV7-3,TRBJ1-1,-,TRBD1,TGTGCCAGCAGCGCATCGGACAGGATGGGGAATGAAGCTTTCTTT,CASSASDRMGNEAFF
TRBV11-2,TRBJ1-2,-,-,TGTGCCAGCAGCTTAGGGGCAGGCTATGGCTACACCTTC,CASSLGAGYGYTF
TRBV28,TRBJ2-7,-,-,TGTGCCAGCAGTTTCGCCAGGCCCTACGAGCAGTACTTC,CASSFARPYEQYF
TRBV7-3,TRBJ2-3,once,TRBD2,TGTGCCAGCAGACGGACTAGCGGCACAGATACGCAGTATTTT,CASRRTSGTDTQYF
TRBV6-6,TRBJ1-1,-,-,TGTGCCAGCAAACACAGTATCAACACTGAAGCTTTCTTT,CASKHSINTEAFF
TRBV28,TRBJ2-7,once,TRBD2,TGTGCCAGCAGTCCAGGGACTAGCGGGAGGGTCTACGAGCAGTACTTC,CASSPGTSGRVYEQYF
TRBV28,TRBJ2-3,-,TRBD2,TGTGCCAGCAGTTCCCCGACTAGCGGAGATACAGATACGCAGTATTTT,CASSSPTSGDTDTQYF
TRBV19,TRBJ1-5,-,-,TGTGCCAGTAGTATGATTGGGGGCAACAATCAGCCCCAGCATTTT,CASSMIGGNNQPQHF
TRBV5-4,TRBJ2-7,-,TRBD2,TGTGCCAGCAGCCACTGGGGGGGCTACGAGCAGTACTTC,CASSHWGGYEQYF
TRBV30,TRBJ1-1,-,-,TGTGCCTGGAGTATGGGATGGAACACTGAAGCTTTCTTT,CAWSMGWNTEAFF
TRBV9,TRBJ2-1,once,-,TGTGCCAGCAGCGTAGAAGAGGGACTCTCCTACAATGAGCAGTTCTTC,CASSVEEGLSYNEQFF
TRBV5-6,TRBJ1-5,-,-,TGTGCCAGCAGCTTAGGGAATCAGCCCCAGCATTTT,CASSLGNQPQHF
TRBV5-5,TRBJ2-7,-,-,TGTGCCAGCAGCCTGGACATCTCCTACGAGCAGTACTTC,CASSLDISYEQYF
TRBV7-2,TRBJ1-2,-,-,TGTGCCAGCAGCTTAGGCGACGGGGTGGGGATAGATGGCTACACCTTC,CASSLGDGVGIDGYTF
TRBV28,TRBJ1-5,many,-,TGTGCCAGCGGGGGGGTCAATCAGCCCCAGCATTTT,CASGGVNQPQHF
TRBV28,TRBJ1-5,few,-,TGTGCCAGCAGTTTAGGCCTTGTTCAGCCCCAGCATTTT,CASSLGLVQPQHF
TRBV2,TRBJ2-5,-,TRBD2,TGTGCCAGCAGTGCCCCTAGCGGGGAGCACTTC,CASSAPSGEHF
TRBV6-5,TRBJ1-6,-,-,TGTGCCAGCGGATCCGGACCAGGGACTAATTCACCCCTCCACTTT,CASGSGPGTNSPLHF
TRBV25-1,TRBJ1-3,medium-sized,-,TGTGCCAGCGGGATCTCTGGAAACACCATATATTTT,CASGISGNTIYF
TRBV7-9,TRBJ2-1,-,-,TGTGCCAGCAGATCCGCGGGACAGCTCTACAATGAGCAGTTCTTC,CASRSAGQLYNEQFF
TRBV5-1,TRBJ1-2,-,TRBD1,TGCGCCAGCAGCTCAAAACAGGGGGAATATGGCTACACCTTC,CASSSKQGEYGYTF
TRBV27,TRBJ2-7,few,-,TGTGCCAGCAGTTTAGGTGTGAGCTCCTACGAGCAGTACTTC,CASSLGVSSYEQYF
TRBV27,TRBJ1-1,-,-,TGTGCCAGCAGTTTATCGGCCACAGGACTCATGAACACTGAAGCTTTCTTT,CASSLSATGLMNTEAFF
TRBV10-1,TRBJ2-2,-,-,TGCGCCAGGTTGGACAGACCAAACACCGGGGAGCTGTTTTTT,CARLDRPNTGELFF
TRBV28,TRBJ2-1,few,-,TGTGCCAGCAGTTTACTAGCGTTGAGCTCCTACAATGAGCAGTTCTTC,CASSLLALSSYNEQFF
TRBV27,TRBJ2-1,-,TRBD1,TGTGCCAGCAGTCTACAGGGGGCCTACAATGAGCAGTTCTTC,CASSLQGAYNEQFF
TRBV23-1,TRBJ1-2,-,TRBD1,TGCGCCAGCAGTCAATCGTTTGGGACAGATAACTATGGCTACACCTTC,CASSQSFGTDNYGYTF